Described below is a single TCR beta chain sequence and its context. The assay was immunoSEQ multiplex PCR, and TCRdb's table has in-frame clones only and misses some. This table holds 95,000 to 150,000 clones, nearly 90% found once. This entry comes from a study of blood T cell repertoires in COVID-19. Study-level information: Samples of COVID-19 (acute and convalescent) were obtained from the United States, Italy and Spain. PBMCs, B-cell-depleted T cells, or T cells provided the cDNA or gDNA that made up the material.

Trimming removed 5 bases from V and 5 bases from J, with 12 bases in between. The CDR3 runs 13 residues. The germline gives CDR1 SGHAT, CDR2 FQNNGV. The origin of this receptor is a woman older than 75 with acute or convalescent COVID-19. This rearrangement joins TRBV11-2 to TRBJ2-5, with D tentatively TRBD1 (5 bases). Sequenced: peripheral blood. Written as DNA, the CDR3 is TGTGCCAGCAGCAGGGCAGGGTTCGAGACCCAGTACTTC. Translating it yields CASSRAGFETQYF.